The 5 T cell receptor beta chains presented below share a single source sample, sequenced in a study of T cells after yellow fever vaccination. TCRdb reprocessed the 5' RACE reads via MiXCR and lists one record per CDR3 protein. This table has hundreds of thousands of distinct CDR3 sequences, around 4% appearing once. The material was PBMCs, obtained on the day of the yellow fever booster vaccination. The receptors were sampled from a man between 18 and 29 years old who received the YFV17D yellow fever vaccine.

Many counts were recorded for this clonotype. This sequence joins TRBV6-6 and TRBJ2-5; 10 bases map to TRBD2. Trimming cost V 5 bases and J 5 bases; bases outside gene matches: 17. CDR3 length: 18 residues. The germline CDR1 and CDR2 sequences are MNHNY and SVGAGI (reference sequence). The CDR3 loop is CASSPWVAGGQQVETQYF. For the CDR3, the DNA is TGTGCCAGCAGTCCCTGGGTAGCGGGGGGCCAACAGGTGGAGACCCAGTACTTC.

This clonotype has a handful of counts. CDR3 loop: CASSFGGAIVETQYF. In nucleotides, the CDR3 is TGTGCCAGCAGCTTCGGAGGGGCGATAGTGGAGACCCAGTACTTC. This chain uses TRBV7-9 with TRBJ2-5; tentative D call: TRBD2 (6 bases). The CDR3 consists of 15 residues. In germline, CDR1 is SEHNR, CDR2 FQNEAQ (reference sequence). V lost 3 bases, J lost 5 bases, and 16 bases lay in between.

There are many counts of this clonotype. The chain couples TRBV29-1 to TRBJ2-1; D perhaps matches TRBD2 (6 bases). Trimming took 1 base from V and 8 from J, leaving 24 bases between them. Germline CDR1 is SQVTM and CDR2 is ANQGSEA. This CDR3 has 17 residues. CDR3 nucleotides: TGCAGCGTTGAAGGGACTGGGCGGGGATCGGTAATAGATGAGCAGTTCTTC. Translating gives CSVEGTGRGSVIDEQFF.

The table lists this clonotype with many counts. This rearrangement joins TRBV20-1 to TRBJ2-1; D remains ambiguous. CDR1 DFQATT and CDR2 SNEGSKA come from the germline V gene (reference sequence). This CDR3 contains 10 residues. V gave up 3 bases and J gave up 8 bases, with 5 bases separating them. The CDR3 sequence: CSARRDEQFF. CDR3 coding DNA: TGCAGTGCTAGGCGCGATGAGCAGTTCTTC.

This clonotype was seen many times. Here the CDR3 DNA reads TGTGCCAGCACCGTCGTGGGAACCGGGGAGCTGTTTTTT. Translation gives CASTVVGTGELFF. This chain links TRBV7-9 with TRBJ2-2; no clear D gene. Germline loops: CDR1 SEHNR, CDR2 FQNEAQ (reference sequence). The CDR3 totals 13 residues. Trimming removed 7 bases at V and 5 bases at J, with 11 bases between. The full variable domain, completed using reference TRBV7-9 and TRBJ2-2, is DTGVSQNPRHKITKRGQNVTFRCDPISEHNRLYWYRQTLGQGPEFLTYFQNEAQLEKSRLLSDRFSAERPKGSFSTLEIQRTEQGDSAMYLCASTVVGTGELFFGEGSRLTVL.